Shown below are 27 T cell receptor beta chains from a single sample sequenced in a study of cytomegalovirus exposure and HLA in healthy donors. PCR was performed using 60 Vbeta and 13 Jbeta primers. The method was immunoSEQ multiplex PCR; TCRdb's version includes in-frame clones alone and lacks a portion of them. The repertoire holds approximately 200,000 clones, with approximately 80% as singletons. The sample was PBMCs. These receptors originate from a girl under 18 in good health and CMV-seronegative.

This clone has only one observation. This CDR3 is CASSWGGVSEQYF. The CDR3 bases are TGTGCCAGCAGCTGGGGAGGGGTTAGCGAGCAGTACTTC. The chain recombines TRBV7-9 with TRBJ2-7; 7 nucleotides line up with TRBD2. Germline V gene data show CDR1 as SEHNR and CDR2 as FQNEAQ (reference sequence). Trimming took 4 bases from V and 6 from J; bases not matched to a gene: 6. CDR3 length equals 13 residues.

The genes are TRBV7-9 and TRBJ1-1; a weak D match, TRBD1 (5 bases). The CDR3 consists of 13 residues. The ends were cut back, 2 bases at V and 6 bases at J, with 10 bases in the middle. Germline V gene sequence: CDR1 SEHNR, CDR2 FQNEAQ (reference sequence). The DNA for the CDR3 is TGTGCCAGCAGCTTAAGTAAGGGGTCTGAAGCTTTCTTT. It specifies CASSLSKGSEAFF.

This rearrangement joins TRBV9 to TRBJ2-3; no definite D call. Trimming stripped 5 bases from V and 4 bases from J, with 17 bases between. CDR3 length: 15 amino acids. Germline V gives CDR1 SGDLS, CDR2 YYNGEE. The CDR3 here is CASSPRPRGADTQYF. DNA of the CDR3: TGTGCCAGCAGTCCTAGACCGCGCGGTGCAGATACGCAGTATTTT.

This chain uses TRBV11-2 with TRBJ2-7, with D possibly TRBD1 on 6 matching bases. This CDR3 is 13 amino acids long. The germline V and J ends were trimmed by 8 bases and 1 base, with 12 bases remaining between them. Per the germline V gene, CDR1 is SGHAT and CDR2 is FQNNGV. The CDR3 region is CASRDINSYEQYF. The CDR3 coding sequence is TGTGCCAGCCGGGACATCAATTCCTACGAGCAGTACTTC. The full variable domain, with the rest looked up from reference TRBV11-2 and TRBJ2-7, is EAGVAQSPRYKIIEKRQSVAFWCNPISGHATLYWYQQILGQGPKLLIQFQNNGVVDDSQLPKDRFSAERLKGVDSTLKIQPAKLEDSAVYLCASRDINSYEQYFGPGTRLTVT.

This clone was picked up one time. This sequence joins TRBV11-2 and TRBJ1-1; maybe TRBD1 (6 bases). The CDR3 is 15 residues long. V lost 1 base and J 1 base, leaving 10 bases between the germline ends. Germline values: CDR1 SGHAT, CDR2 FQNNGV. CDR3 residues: CASSLVQGSNTEAFF. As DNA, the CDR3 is TGTGCCAGCAGCTTAGTTCAGGGGTCGAACACTGAAGCTTTCTTT.

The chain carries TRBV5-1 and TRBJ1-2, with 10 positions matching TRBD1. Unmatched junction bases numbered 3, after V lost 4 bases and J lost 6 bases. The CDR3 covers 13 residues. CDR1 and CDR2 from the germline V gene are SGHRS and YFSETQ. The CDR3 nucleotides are TGCGCCAGCAGCCTTGGGACAGGGGATGGCTACACCTTC. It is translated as CASSLGTGDGYTF.

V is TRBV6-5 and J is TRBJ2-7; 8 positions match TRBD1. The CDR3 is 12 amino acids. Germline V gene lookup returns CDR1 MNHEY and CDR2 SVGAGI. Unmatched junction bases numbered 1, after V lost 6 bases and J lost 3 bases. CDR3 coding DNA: TGTGCCAGCAGACAGGGGGGCTACGAGCAGTACTTC. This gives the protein CASRQGGYEQYF.

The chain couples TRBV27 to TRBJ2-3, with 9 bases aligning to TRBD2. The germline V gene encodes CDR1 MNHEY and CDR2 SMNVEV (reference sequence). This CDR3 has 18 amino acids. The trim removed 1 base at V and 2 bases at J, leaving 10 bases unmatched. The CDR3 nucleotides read TGTGCCAGCAGTTTATTTAGACCCCAGCGGGGGGCCACAGATACGCAGTATTTT. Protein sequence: CASSLFRPQRGATDTQYF.

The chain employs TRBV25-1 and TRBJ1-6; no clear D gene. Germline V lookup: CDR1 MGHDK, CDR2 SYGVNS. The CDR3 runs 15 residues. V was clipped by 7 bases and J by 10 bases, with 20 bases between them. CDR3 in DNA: TGTGCCAGCACCGGGAGGGTGTCTGGGTACTCACCCCTCCACTTT. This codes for CASTGRVSGYSPLHF.

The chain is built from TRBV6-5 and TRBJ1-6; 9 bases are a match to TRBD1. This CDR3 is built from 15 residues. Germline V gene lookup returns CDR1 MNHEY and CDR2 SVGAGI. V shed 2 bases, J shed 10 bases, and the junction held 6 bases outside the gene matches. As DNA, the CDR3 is TGTGCCAGCAGTTACGAGACAGGGGGAAGGTCACCCCTCCACTTT. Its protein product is CASSYETGGRSPLHF.

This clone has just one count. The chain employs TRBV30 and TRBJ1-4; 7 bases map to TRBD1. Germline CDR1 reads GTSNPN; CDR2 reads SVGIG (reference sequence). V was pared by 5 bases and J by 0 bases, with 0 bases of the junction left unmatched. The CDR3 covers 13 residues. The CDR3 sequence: CAWGTATNEKLFF. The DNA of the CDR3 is TGTGCCTGGGGGACAGCAACTAATGAAAAACTGTTTTTT.

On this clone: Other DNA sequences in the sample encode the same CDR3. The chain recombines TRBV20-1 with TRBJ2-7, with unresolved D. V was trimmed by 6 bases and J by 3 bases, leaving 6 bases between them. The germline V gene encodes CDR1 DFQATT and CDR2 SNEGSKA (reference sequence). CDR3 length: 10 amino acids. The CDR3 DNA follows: TGCAGTGCCCCCATCTACGAGCAGTACTTC. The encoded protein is CSAPIYEQYF.

As DNA, the CDR3 is TGTGCCACCAGCAGAGAGAGGGTAGCGAATACGCAGTATTTT. Amino acids: CATSRERVANTQYF. The gene calls are TRBV15 and TRBJ2-3; the D gene is possibly TRBD2 (5 bases). Germline V gene data show CDR1 as LNHNV and CDR2 as YYDKDF (reference sequence). The V end lost 0 bases, the J end lost 7 bases, and 11 bases lay between the germline ends. The CDR3 totals 14 residues. Full variable domain (outside the CDR3, taken from reference TRBV15 and TRBJ2-3): DAMVIQNPRYQVTQFGKPVTLSCSQTLNHNVMYWYQQKSSQAPKLLFHYYDKDFNNEADTPDNFQSRRPNTSFCFLDIRSPGLGDTAMYLCATSRERVANTQYFGPGTRLTVL.

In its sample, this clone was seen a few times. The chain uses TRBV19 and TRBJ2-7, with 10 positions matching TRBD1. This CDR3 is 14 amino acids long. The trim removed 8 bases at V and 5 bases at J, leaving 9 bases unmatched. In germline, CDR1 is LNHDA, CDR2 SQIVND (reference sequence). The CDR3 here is CASSTRDRGNEQYF. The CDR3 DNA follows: TGTGCCAGTTCAACTAGGGACAGGGGTAACGAGCAGTACTTC.

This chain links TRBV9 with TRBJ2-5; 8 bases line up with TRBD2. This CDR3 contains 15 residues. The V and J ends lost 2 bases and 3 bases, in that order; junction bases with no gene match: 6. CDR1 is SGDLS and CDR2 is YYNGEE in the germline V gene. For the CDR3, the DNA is TGTGCCAGCAGCGTTGAGCGGGGGTTGGAAGAGACCCAGTACTTC. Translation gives CASSVERGLEETQYF.

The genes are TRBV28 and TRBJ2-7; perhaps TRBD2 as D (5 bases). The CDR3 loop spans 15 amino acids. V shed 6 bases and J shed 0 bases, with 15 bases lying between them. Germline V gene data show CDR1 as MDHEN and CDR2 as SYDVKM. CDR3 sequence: CASSSPERNSYEQYF. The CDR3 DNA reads TGTGCCAGCAGCTCCCCCGAGCGGAACTCCTACGAGCAGTACTTC.

The DNA for the CDR3 is TGTGCCAGCTCACCCCCAGGGACAGGACGGACCACTGAAGCTTTCTTT. The encoded protein is CASSPPGTGRTTEAFF. This sequence joins TRBV18 and TRBJ1-1; 8 nucleotides agree with TRBD1. In germline, CDR1 is KGHSH, CDR2 LQKENI. The length of the CDR3 is 16 residues. The ends lost 3 bases at V and 4 bases at J; junction bases unmatched: 10.

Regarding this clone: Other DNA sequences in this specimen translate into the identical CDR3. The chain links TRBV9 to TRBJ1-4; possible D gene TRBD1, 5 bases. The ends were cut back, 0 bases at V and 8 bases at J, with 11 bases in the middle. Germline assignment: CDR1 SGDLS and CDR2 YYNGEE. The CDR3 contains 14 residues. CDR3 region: CASSVGQGGEKLFF. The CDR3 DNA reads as TGTGCCAGCAGCGTAGGGCAGGGTGGGGAAAAACTGTTTTTT. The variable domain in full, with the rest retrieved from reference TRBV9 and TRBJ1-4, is DSGVTQTPKHLITATGQRVTLRCSPRSGDLSVYWYQQSLDQGLQFLIQYYNGEERAKGNILERFSAQQFPDLHSELNLSSLELGDSALYFCASSVGQGGEKLFFGSGTQLSVL.

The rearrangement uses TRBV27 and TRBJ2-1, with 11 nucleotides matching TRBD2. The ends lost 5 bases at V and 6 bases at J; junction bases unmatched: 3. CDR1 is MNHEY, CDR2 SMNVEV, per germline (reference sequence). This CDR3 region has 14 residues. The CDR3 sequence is CASSIAGGGNEQFF. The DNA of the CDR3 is TGTGCCAGCAGTATAGCGGGAGGGGGCAATGAGCAGTTCTTC.

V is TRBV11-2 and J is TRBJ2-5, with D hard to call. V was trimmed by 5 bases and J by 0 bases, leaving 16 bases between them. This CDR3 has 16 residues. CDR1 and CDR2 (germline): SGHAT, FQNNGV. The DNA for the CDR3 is TGTGCCAGCAGCCCCAATCCCGCAGACTACCAAGAGACCCAGTACTTC. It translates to CASSPNPADYQETQYF.

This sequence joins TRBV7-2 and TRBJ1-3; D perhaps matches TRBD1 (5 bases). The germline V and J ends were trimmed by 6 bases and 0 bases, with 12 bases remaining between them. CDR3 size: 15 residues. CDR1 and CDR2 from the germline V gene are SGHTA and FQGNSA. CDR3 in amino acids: CASRSQVISGNTIYF. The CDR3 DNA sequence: TGTGCCAGCAGGTCACAGGTCATCTCTGGAAACACCATATATTTT.

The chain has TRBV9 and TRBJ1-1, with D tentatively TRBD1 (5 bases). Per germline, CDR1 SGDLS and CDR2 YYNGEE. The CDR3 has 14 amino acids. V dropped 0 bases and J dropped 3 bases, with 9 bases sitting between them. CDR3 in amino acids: CASSVAGPHTEAFF. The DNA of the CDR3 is TGTGCCAGCAGCGTAGCAGGGCCGCACACTGAAGCTTTCTTT.

The CDR3 spells CASSDTGEIPYEQYF. CDR3 DNA: TGTGCCAGCAGCGACACAGGGGAAATTCCCTACGAGCAGTACTTC. This rearrangement joins TRBV28 to TRBJ2-7; 7 nucleotides align to TRBD1. The CDR3 loop spans 15 amino acids. Germline CDR1 is MDHEN and CDR2 is SYDVKM. The J segment lost 2 bases and the V segment lost 6 bases, leaving 10 bases of the junction unmatched.

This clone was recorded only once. CDR3 DNA sequence: TGTGCCAGCAGTTTCGGCAGGGGGCAAGCTTTCTTT. Translated: CASSFGRGQAFF. The chain employs TRBV28 and TRBJ1-1; 8 bases line up with TRBD1. With 3 bases clipped from V and 9 bases from J, the junction kept 3 bases outside the gene matches. This CDR3 has 12 residues. CDR1 and CDR2 (germline): MDHEN, SYDVKM. Based on the CDR3 plus reference TRBV28 and TRBJ1-1, the full variable domain is DVKVTQSSRYLVKRTGEKVFLECVQDMDHENMFWYRQDPGLGLRLIYFSYDVKMKEKGDIPEGYSVSREKKERFSLILESASTNQTSMYLCASSFGRGQAFFGQGTRLTVV.

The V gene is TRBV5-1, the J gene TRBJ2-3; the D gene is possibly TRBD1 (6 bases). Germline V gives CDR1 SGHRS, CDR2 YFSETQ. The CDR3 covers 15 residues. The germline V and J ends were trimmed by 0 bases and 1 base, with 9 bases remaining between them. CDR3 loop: CASSLGRQGTDTQYF. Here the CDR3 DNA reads TGCGCCAGCAGCTTGGGTCGACAGGGCACAGATACGCAGTATTTT.

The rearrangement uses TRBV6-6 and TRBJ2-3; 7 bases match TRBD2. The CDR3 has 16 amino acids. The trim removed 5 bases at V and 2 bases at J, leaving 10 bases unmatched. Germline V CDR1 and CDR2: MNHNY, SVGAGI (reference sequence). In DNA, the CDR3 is TGTGCCAGCAGTCGGACTAGGCAGGGTTACACAGATACGCAGTATTTT. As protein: CASSRTRQGYTDTQYF.

CDR3 bases: TGCGCCAGCACCCCAGGGGTCACCGGGGAGCTGTTTTTT. It translates to CASTPGVTGELFF. The chain joins TRBV5-1 to TRBJ2-2; a weak D match, TRBD1 (6 bases). Germline lookup yields CDR1 SGHRS and CDR2 YFSETQ. The CDR3 covers 13 residues. Trimming shortened V by 6 bases and J by 4 bases, and 10 bases separated the two germline ends.